This TCR beta chain was profiled in a study of blood T cell repertoires in COVID-19. Whole-study context: Both acute and convalescent COVID-19 samples were obtained from the United States, Italy and Spain.

The authors' processing: Amplifying reference gene primers gave estimates of nucleated cell counts. The protocol was immunoSEQ multiplex PCR, while the TCRdb copy is restricted to in-frame clones and leaves out a portion. D and trimming come from the DNA, and the V and J calls and clone size come from that table. The data contain just over 85,000 clones, around 89% of them singletons. A word on this clone: The germline gene is not matched at one end of the junction; a read error may be the cause.

Germline V gene data show CDR1 as MNHNY and CDR2 as SVGAGI (reference sequence). CDR3 size: 15 residues. This chain uses TRBV6-6 with TRBJ1-1; D remains unclear. The sequence came from a man aged 50 or older with acute or convalescent COVID-19. Material: peripheral blood. The CDR3 loop is CASSYSRGVKTEAFF. DNA for the CDR3: TGTGCCAGCAGTTACTCGAGAGGCGTGAAGACTGAAGCTTTCTTT.